These T cell receptor beta chains were read from a single sample in a study of blood T cell repertoires in COVID-19. Some clones are missing from TCRdb's copy, which holds only in-frame ones; the method was immunoSEQ multiplex PCR. This table holds about 110,000 clones, 87% found once. Source material: peripheral blood. These receptors came from a human donor in a cohort sampled during active COVID-19. The conserved cysteine and the conserved F or W are not part of the CDR3 here.

CDR3: ASSPVPGQGPSNQPQH; V: TRBV5-5; length: 16
CDR3: ASSLRDRPNNEQF; V: TRBV5-4; length: 13
CDR3: ASSLGLAGTLDEQF; V: TRBV7-3; length: 14
CDR3: ASRFSTGELF; V: TRBV7-2; length: 10
CDR3: ASSMYGGKETQY; V: TRBV19; length: 12
CDR3: ASSSGLRRSYEQF; V: TRBV11-3; length: 13
CDR3: ASSDRPYEQY; V: TRBV28; length: 10
CDR3: ASSYSTSGYNEQF; V: TRBV6-5; length: 13
CDR3: ASSLTRDRVTEAF; V: TRBV7-3; length: 13
CDR3: ASNFRGIGEKLF; V: TRBV2; length: 12
CDR3: ASSYSGADYNEQF; V: TRBV7-6; length: 13
CDR3: ASSLDRGQPQH; V: TRBV11-2; length: 11
CDR3: ASSQRDSILAKNIQY; V: TRBV3-1/TRBV3-2; length: 15
CDR3: ASTLPLAGTDTQY; V: TRBV28; length: 13
CDR3: ASSQPRGGSREKLF; V: TRBV28; length: 14
CDR3: ASSWDRGSTEAF; V: TRBV7-9; length: 12
CDR3: ASSLDRFNEKLF; V: TRBV28; length: 12
CDR3: ASSEPPYYEQY; V: TRBV2; length: 11
CDR3: ASSLEGGYLGTEAF; V: TRBV11-1; length: 14
CDR3: ASSQGGGQPSYNEQF; V: TRBV11-2; length: 15
CDR3: ASRDRGGRAYNEQF; V: TRBV19; length: 14
CDR3: ASSTADSFNEKLF; V: TRBV7-9; length: 13
CDR3: ASSYSGGAALH; V: TRBV6-6; length: 11
CDR3: ASSTRVDTAGELF; V: TRBV11-2; length: 13
CDR3: AISLGQSYNEQF; V: TRBV10-3; length: 12
CDR3: ASSQSAGDGYT; V: TRBV4-1; length: 11
CDR3: ASSLMRDTEAF; V: TRBV7-9; length: 11
CDR3: AWSGGSGTGGEKLF; V: TRBV30; length: 14
CDR3: ASSGLTLDRFAYEQY; V: TRBV6-1; length: 15
CDR3: ASSSHQGARGDNYGYT; V: TRBV25-1; length: 16
CDR3: ATRRQGAKSNQPQH; V: TRBV28; length: 14
CDR3: SVCTSGTTDTQY; V: TRBV29-1; length: 12
CDR3: ASSPSPSGRNRNEQF; V: TRBV4-1; length: 15
CDR3: ASSLAGALLGYT; V: TRBV7-9; length: 12
CDR3: ASSRGEQF; V: TRBV2; length: 8
CDR3: AWSRPFDSIRGDIQY; V: TRBV30; length: 15
CDR3: ASSPTGIETQY; V: TRBV6-4; length: 11
CDR3: ASSHAPWTSGSPSTDTQY; V: TRBV4-3; length: 18
CDR3: ASSTSLDSEQY; V: TRBV18; length: 11
CDR3: ASSRDRGNTIY; V: TRBV12-3/TRBV12-4; length: 11
CDR3: ASSLGTYNEQF; V: TRBV3-1/TRBV3-2; length: 11
CDR3: ASSLDSGGSTDTQY; V: TRBV5-1; length: 14
CDR3: ASSLGSHRGPPYEQY; V: TRBV27; length: 15
CDR3: ASSSRIRDKNNSPLH; V: TRBV5-4; length: 15
CDR3: ASSVVSQRGQY; V: TRBV9; length: 11
CDR3: ASSERTLDNEQF; V: TRBV7-8; length: 12
CDR3: ASSPRPVTNTGELF; V: TRBV18; length: 14
CDR3: ASSSGTSGAYEQY; V: TRBV18; length: 13
CDR3: ATSIAGSTDTQY; V: TRBV24-1; length: 12
CDR3: ASSRDSKNIQY; V: TRBV6-5; length: 11
CDR3: ASSLTLRSGAKNIQY; V: TRBV5-1; length: 15
CDR3: ASTLKRGGSETQY; V: TRBV13; length: 13
CDR3: ASSVFGQTYEQY; V: TRBV9; length: 12
CDR3: ASSLGPLAGTDTQY; V: TRBV7-2; length: 14
CDR3: SASSGAPDNEQF; V: TRBV20-1; length: 12
CDR3: ASRMGRHSGNTIY; V: TRBV6-5; length: 13
CDR3: ASSQGRGGNQPQH; V: TRBV19; length: 13
CDR3: ASSLDRGIGGYT; V: TRBV27; length: 12
CDR3: ASSEQGARTGELF; V: TRBV10-2; length: 13